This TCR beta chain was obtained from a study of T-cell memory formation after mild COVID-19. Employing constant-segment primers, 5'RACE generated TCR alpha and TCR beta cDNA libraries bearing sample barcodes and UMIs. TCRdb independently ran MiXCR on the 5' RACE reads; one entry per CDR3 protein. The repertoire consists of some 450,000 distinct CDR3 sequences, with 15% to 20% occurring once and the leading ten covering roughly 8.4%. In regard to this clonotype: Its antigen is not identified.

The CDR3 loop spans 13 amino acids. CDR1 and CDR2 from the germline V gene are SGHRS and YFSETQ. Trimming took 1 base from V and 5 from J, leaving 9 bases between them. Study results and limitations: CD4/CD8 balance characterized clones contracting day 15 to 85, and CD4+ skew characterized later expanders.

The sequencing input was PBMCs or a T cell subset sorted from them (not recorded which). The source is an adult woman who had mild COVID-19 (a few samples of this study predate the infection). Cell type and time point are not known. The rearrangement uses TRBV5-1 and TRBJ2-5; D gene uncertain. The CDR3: CASSLTVPETQYF. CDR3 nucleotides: TGCGCCAGCAGCTTGACGGTTCCGGAGACCCAGTACTTC.